The text below deals with one T cell receptor (beta chain). The antigen it binds to is not known. Base quality data are lacking; no much larger clone is found one base away. The protocol used for the library was the immunoSEQ multiplex PCR assay. Rearranged TCR beta chain sequences were amplified with the hsTCRB Kit following the manufacturer's protocol. TCRB libraries were sequenced on an Illumina MiSeq. The authors processed their data as follows. The kit vendor's proprietary platform handled demultiplexing, trimming and gene mapping. TCRdb provides this immuneACCESS table in a form limited to in-frame rearrangements. Some clones are lacking; in checked studies, under half of them reflect an unresolved V gene, and why the rest are absent is not known. V and J calls and clone size are those listed in that table; D and trimming were worked out from the DNA. A total of about 55,000 clones appear in this sample, about three quarters of them only once. The ten largest make up around 4.9% of the sample.

This record comes from a study of a mutant IDH1 vaccine in newly diagnosed glioma (dated by TCRdb to about 2021). With respect to the entire study: Vaccination started 4-6 weeks after radiotherapy alone, or was given together with temozolomide cycles in the groups whose treatment included chemotherapy. For exploratory analyses, roughly 25 treated patients had longitudinal TCRB deep sequencing done wherever samples were available. Prior to enrollment, patients had been given standard therapy consisting of radiotherapy alone, temozolomide alone, or radiochemotherapy with temozolomide, with the combination given to most patients. Of the approximately 29 treated patients, approximately 60% were male and approximately 38% were female, and a mean age of approximately 40 years was recorded. The week-35 safety follow-up took place at visit V12, and the week-47 end of study took place at visit V13. Peripheral blood was collected at six visits: V03 (baseline), V05, V07, V10, V12 and V13.

The germline V gene provides CDR1 SGHTA and CDR2 FQGTGA. Trimming removed 7 bases from V and 1 base from J; the gene matches leave 3 bases unexplained. Counted from cysteine to phenylalanine, this CDR3 has 13 amino acids. The CDR3 DNA has 39 bases and is translated from base 1. The time point label for this specimen denotes: week 47, end of study. Each vaccine dose, consisting of 300 ug of a 20-mer mutant IDH1 peptide in Montanide, was administered subcutaneously with topical imiquimod. Across visits V03 through V10, patients got a total of eight vaccinations, given in weeks 1, 3, 5, 7, 11, 15, 19 and 23. Newly diagnosed WHO grade 3 or 4 IDH1-mutant astrocytomas showing loss of nuclear ATRX were present in the donors. The samples were drawn from NOA16, a multicentre, single-arm, open-label phase I trial in Germany that tested a mutant IDH1 peptide vaccine in humans for the first time. Genomic DNA for TCRB sequencing was extracted from EDTA blood using the DNeasy Blood and Tissue Kit.

What the study reported, not specific to this receptor: Immune responses induced by the vaccine were seen in approximately 92% of patients across multiple MHC alleles. Pseudoprogression appeared unrelated to alterations in the top peripheral T cell clonotypes detected by TCRB sequencing. According to the authors, sample limitations meant that analyses of patient blood samples could not be reproduced. Selection of PBMC samples for TCRB deep sequencing was based on availability.

This TCR came from a woman aged 40 to 50 with glioma. Some clones in this sample may be carry-over from other donors' samples. The sequence links TRBV7-3 to TRBJ1-1; 7 bases in the junction line up with TRBD1. The sample consisted of PBMCs, taken from a glioma patient whose treatment included an IDH1 peptide vaccine. The DNA sequence follows: TGTGCCAGCACCAGGGACAGGAACACTGAAGCTTTCTTT. It is translated as CASTRDRNTEAFF.